Presented here are 21 T cell receptor beta chains from one specimen sequenced in a study of tumor-infiltrating lymphocytes in glioblastoma multiforme. TCR beta libraries were built from RNA through three nested multiplex PCR rounds using modified ARM-PCR. Via MiXCR, TCRdb re-called the multiplex PCR reads, giving one row per CDR3 protein. The data show approximately 30,000 distinct CDR3 sequences, with roughly 64% seen just once and around 34% held by the top ten. Sequencing input: brain tumor tissue. All receptors come from a male donor with glioblastoma.

Comment on this clonotype: Without the conserved terminal phenylalanine or tryptophan, this CDR3 likely stems from a read error. The chain employs TRBV20-1 and TRBJ2-1; TRBD2 matches at 10 bases. Germline CDR1 is DFQATT and CDR2 is SNEGSKA (reference sequence). The CDR3 is 15 amino acids. The CDR3 DNA is TGCAGCGCTTACGGATCTAGCGGGAGTTACAAAGAGCAGTTCTAC. This sequence encodes CSAYGSSGSYKEQFY.

Comments on this clonotype: This likely comes from a read error, as the CDR3 has no conserved phenylalanine or tryptophan at its end. The chain uses TRBV6-1 and TRBJ1-6; no firm D call. Germline CDR1 MNHNS, CDR2 SASEGT. The CDR3 contains 19 residues. For the CDR3, the DNA is TGTGCCAGCAGTGAGAGGACGGCCACAATTGGATCCTATAATTCACCTCTCCACTAT. It codes for CASSERTATIGSYNSPLHY.

As for this clonotype: The CDR3 ends on some other residue instead of the conserved phenylalanine or tryptophan, so this is likely a read error. This rearrangement joins TRBV10-3 to TRBJ1-1; the match to TRBD1 covers 9 bases. The CDR3 contains 15 residues. Trimming took 8 bases from V and 0 from J; bases not matched to a gene: 7. Germline V gives CDR1 ENHRY, CDR2 SYGVKD. As DNA, the CDR3 is TGTGCCATCGGAGGGACAGGGAAGTTGAACACTGAAGCTTTCTTA. Its translation: CAIGGTGKLNTEAFL.

Remarks on this clonotype: It is likely a read error, because the conserved phenylalanine at the end of the CDR3 is missing. This chain joins TRBV10-2 and TRBJ1-5; TRBD1 is a possible D gene (5 bases). Trimming pared 6 bases from V and 4 bases from J, leaving 16 bases between. From germline, CDR1 is WSHSY and CDR2 SAAADI. The CDR3 runs 15 residues. The CDR3 protein is CASSPVAAGNQPQHL. CDR3 nucleotides: TGCGCCAGCAGCCCCGTGGCGGCAGGGAATCAGCCCCAGCATCTT.

This clonotype came up many times. For the CDR3, the DNA is TGTGCCAGCAGCCCCGGACTAGCGGGGGCCTACGAGCAGTACTTC. Translating gives CASSPGLAGAYEQYF. The chain has TRBV5-4 and TRBJ2-7, with 13 bases fitting TRBD2. This CDR3 has 15 amino acids. Germline CDR1 and CDR2: SGHNT and YYREEE (reference sequence). Trimming cost V 4 bases and J 2 bases; bases outside gene matches: 3.

The sample holds one count of this clonotype. The chain employs TRBV25-1 and TRBJ1-3; TRBD1 matches 10 bases. J was trimmed by 7 bases and V by 3 bases; bases with no gene match: 18. CDR3 length equals 19 residues. The germline gives CDR1 MGHDK, CDR2 SYGVNS. The CDR3 coding sequence is TGTGCCAGCAGTGACGACAGGGGGCGAGTTCAAGAGCGTCGGAACACCATATATTTT. This translates into CASSDDRGRVQERRNTIYF.

The rearrangement uses TRBV29-1 and TRBJ2-2; D gene uncertain. V was pared by 8 bases and J by 2 bases, with 18 bases between. The CDR3 runs 15 residues. Germline values: CDR1 SQVTM, CDR2 ANQGSEA. CDR3 loop: CSLSGSGNNTGELFF. The CDR3 DNA follows: TGCAGCCTTAGTGGTTCAGGCAATAACACCGGGGAGCTGTTTTTT.

A note on this clonotype: Given the absence of the conserved phenylalanine or tryptophan at the CDR3 end, a read error is likely. V usage is TRBV4-1 and J usage is TRBJ1-1, with D maybe TRBD1 (5 bases). The CDR3 runs 15 residues. Deletions cut 4 bases from V and 4 bases from J, with 16 bases between. From germline, CDR1 is MGHRA and CDR2 YSYEKL. The CDR3 sequence: CASSPTETVLTEAFL. The CDR3 nucleotides are TGCGCCAGCAGCCCAACCGAGACAGTCCTCACTGAAGCTTTCTTA.

The CDR3 region is CIATGGSGDLLGYEQYF. As DNA, the CDR3 is TGCATTGCGACCGGAGGTAGCGGAGACCTCCTCGGGTACGAGCAGTACTTC. This chain joins TRBV20-1 and TRBJ2-7, with D tentatively TRBD2 (6 bases). Germline V lookup: CDR1 DFQATT, CDR2 SNEGSKA (reference sequence). CDR3 length: 17 amino acids.

The gene calls are TRBV29-1 and TRBJ2-1; D gene unclear. The V end was cut by 5 bases, the J end by 0 bases, with 8 bases between. CDR1 is SQVTM and CDR2 is ANQGSEA in the germline V gene. The CDR3 extends over 13 amino acids. In DNA form, the CDR3 reads TGCAGCGTTAAGGAAACCTCCTACAATGAGCAGTTCTTC. Encoded protein: CSVKETSYNEQFF.

This clonotype occurred many times. The chain has TRBV6-1 and TRBJ2-6; tentatively, D is TRBD2 (6 bases). Trimming removed 6 bases from V and 0 bases from J, with 21 bases in between. The germline V gene encodes CDR1 MNHNS and CDR2 SASEGT. The CDR3 consists of 19 residues. CDR3 bases: TGTGCCAGCAGGGGGGACCTGGGAGGTTTCAACTCTGGGGCCAACGTCCTGACTTTC. This gives the protein CASRGDLGGFNSGANVLTF.

J is TRBJ2-3 and V is TRBV12-3 or TRBV12-4; D unclear. CDR3 length equals 12 residues. V lost 8 bases and J lost 2, with 8 bases in between. The CDR3 nucleotides read TGTGCCAGCGGCCGAAACACAGATACGCAGTATTTT. It specifies CASGRNTDTQYF.

On this clonotype: Lacking the conserved final phenylalanine or tryptophan, this CDR3 likely reflects a read error. The V gene is TRBV11-2, the J gene TRBJ2-1; a possible D gene is TRBD1 (5 bases). V gave up 2 bases and J gave up 6 bases, with 17 bases separating them. CDR3 size: 16 residues. CDR1 is SGHAT, CDR2 FQNNGV, per germline. CDR3 region: CASSLKAQTVVNEQFL. CDR3 DNA sequence: TGTGCCAGCAGCTTAAAGGCCCAGACAGTCGTCAATGAGCAGTTCCTC.

The rearrangement uses TRBV5-1 and TRBJ2-6; no reliable D call. This CDR3 region has 16 residues. Trimming stripped 7 bases from V and 0 bases from J, with 14 bases between. Germline CDR1 is SGHRS and CDR2 is YFSETQ. The DNA of the CDR3 is TGCGCCAGCGGTGCAGGCCAGCACTCTGGGGCCAACGTCCTGACTTTC. Encoded protein: CASGAGQHSGANVLTF.

V is TRBV29-1 and J is TRBJ1-1, with D tentatively TRBD1 (6 bases). Germline V gene data show CDR1 as SQVTM and CDR2 as ANQGSEA. The CDR3 covers 12 residues. V dropped 6 bases and J dropped 1 base, with 9 bases sitting between them. CDR3 protein: CSVGHANTEAFF. CDR3 coding DNA: TGCAGCGTGGGACACGCGAACACTGAAGCTTTCTTT.

Worth noting for this clonotype: The junction and the germline gene differ at one end; a read error may be behind it. This chain connects TRBV10-3 to TRBJ1-4; D is unresolved. The germline V gene encodes CDR1 ENHRY and CDR2 SYGVKD. CDR3 length: 13 residues. The CDR3 bases are TGTGTCATCAGTGTATCAACTAATGAAAAACTGTTTTTT. Its protein product is CVISVSTNEKLFF.

The V and J genes are TRBV6-2 or TRBV6-3 and TRBJ2-3; D is perhaps TRBD1 (5 bases). With the DNA end fitting TRBJ1-5 better, the J assignment may be wrong. The CDR3 has 15 residues. The V gene's germline CDR1 is MNHEY and CDR2 SVGEGT. The CDR3 bases are TGTGCCAGCAGTCCCCGGGGACTGGCCACAGATACGCAGCATTTT. Its translation: CASSPRGLATDTQHF.

This clonotype appeared a single time. The conserved phenylalanine or tryptophan normally closing the CDR3 is absent here, so this likely arose from a read error. The genes are TRBV29-1 and TRBJ1-6; TRBD1 might be the D (5 bases). Trimming removed 4 bases from V and 10 bases from J, with 14 bases in between. This CDR3 is built from 13 residues. CDR1 and CDR2 from the germline V gene are SQVTM and ANQGSEA. The CDR3 nucleotides are TGCAGCGTTGCCAGGGACGGAGGATCACCCCTCCACCTT. Residues: CSVARDGGSPLHL.

This clonotype has a handful of counts. Sequence at one end of the junction differs from germline and may be a read error. This chain links TRBV7-3 with TRBJ1-6, with D possibly being TRBD1 (6 bases). This CDR3 is 14 amino acids long. The germline V gene encodes CDR1 SGHTA and CDR2 FQGTGA. CDR3: CACSLRGDNSPLHF. The CDR3 DNA reads as TGTGCCTGCAGCTTAAGGGGGGATAATTCACCCCTCCACTTT. The entire variable domain, with the rest obtained from reference TRBV7-3 and TRBJ1-6, is as follows: GAGVSQTPSNKVTEKGKYVELRCDPISGHTALYWYRQSLGQGPEFLIYFQGTGAADDSGLPNDRFFAVRPEGSVSTLKIQRTERGDSAVYLCACSLRGDNSPLHFGNGTRLTVT.

In its sample, this clonotype ranks as medium-sized. The chain has TRBV20-1 and TRBJ1-5; TRBD1 aligns across 9 bases. Germline loops: CDR1 DFQATT, CDR2 SNEGSKA (reference sequence). This CDR3 has 14 residues. After removal of 3 bases from V and 6 bases from J, the junction contained 6 bases not matched to a gene. CDR3: CSARDRGLSQPQHF. The CDR3 DNA follows: TGCAGTGCTAGGGACAGGGGATTGTCTCAGCCCCAGCATTTT.

A note on this clonotype: Germline is not matched at one junction end, which may reflect a read error. V gene TRBV10-2 combines with J gene TRBJ2-2; no reliable D call. The germline CDR1 and CDR2 sequences are WSHSY and SAAADI. This CDR3 region has 11 residues. The CDR3 DNA is TGCGCCATCAGTCTCGCCGGGGAGCTGTTTTTT. Translating it yields CAISLAGELFF.